The 6 T cell receptor beta chains presented below share a single source sample, sequenced in a study of blood T cell repertoires in COVID-19. TCRdb's copy holds only in-frame clones and misses some; the assay was immunoSEQ multiplex PCR. The sample consists of about 480,000 clones, approximately 90% of them appearing once. The sample taken for sequencing was PBMCs or T cells enriched from blood (not recorded which). These receptors came from a woman aged 40-49 years who had recovered from COVID-19.

This clone was seen only once. This rearrangement joins TRBV5-1 to TRBJ1-2; the D gene is possibly TRBD1 (6 bases). The V gene lost 4 bases and the J gene lost 8 bases, with 24 bases spanning the gap. CDR3 length: 16 residues. CDR1 and CDR2 (germline): SGHRS, YFSETQ. Written as DNA, the CDR3 is TGCGCCAGCAGCCCGGGCGGGTCGAGGGGGATCGGAGGCTACACCTTC. Its protein product is CASSPGGSRGIGGYTF.

This clone was detected once. The chain employs TRBV7-9 and TRBJ2-7; 7 nucleotides match TRBD2. The V segment lost 5 bases and the J segment 4 bases; nucleotides outside the gene matches: 11. The germline gives CDR1 SEHNR, CDR2 FQNEAQ (reference sequence). CDR3 length: 15 residues. The DNA of the CDR3 is TGTGCCAGCAGCCCGGGATTGGGGGGACTATACGAGCAGTACTTC. Its translation: CASSPGLGGLYEQYF.

The chain combines TRBV27 with TRBJ1-2; D uncertain. Germline-derived CDR1 and CDR2 are MNHEY and SMNVEV (reference sequence). The V end lost 0 bases, the J end lost 4 bases, and 6 bases lay between the germline ends. The CDR3 consists of 13 residues. CDR3 in DNA: TGTGCCAGCAGTTTATCGAACGGCTATGGCTACACCTTC. Residues: CASSLSNGYGYTF.

This chain connects TRBV5-6 to TRBJ1-2, with a weak D call TRBD1 (5 bases). CDR3 size: 12 residues. Deletions cut 4 bases from V and 7 bases from J, with 11 bases between. Germline lookup yields CDR1 SGHDT and CDR2 YYEEEE. The CDR3 bases are TGTGCCAGCAGCCCTCGCGGGGGTGGCTACACCTTC. Translated: CASSPRGGGYTF. Looking up the rest from reference TRBV5-6 and TRBJ1-2 gives the full variable domain: DAGVTQSPTHLIKTRGQQVTLRCSPKSGHDTVSWYQQALGQGPQFIFQYYEEEERQRGNFPDRFSGHQFPNYSSELNVNALLLGDSALYLCASSPRGGGYTFGSGTRLTVV.

For this clone: Other DNA sequences in the sample encode the same CDR3. The V call is TRBV7-2, the J call TRBJ2-1, with TRBD1 matching over 9 bases. CDR3 length: 15 amino acids. Germline V gene sequence: CDR1 SGHTA, CDR2 FQGNSA. Trimming cost V 3 bases and J 3 bases; bases outside gene matches: 3. The CDR3 sequence is CASSLDRGGYNEQFF. The CDR3 nucleotides are TGTGCCAGCAGCTTGGACAGGGGAGGCTACAATGAGCAGTTCTTC.

This rearrangement joins TRBV6-5 to TRBJ2-7; 9 nucleotides match TRBD1. CDR1 and CDR2 (germline): MNHEY, SVGAGI. The CDR3 runs to 15 residues. V lost 6 bases and J lost 1; bases outside the gene matches: 7. The CDR3 is CASRRDRAGSYEQYF. Here the CDR3 DNA reads TGTGCCAGCAGAAGGGACAGGGCTGGATCCTACGAGCAGTACTTC.